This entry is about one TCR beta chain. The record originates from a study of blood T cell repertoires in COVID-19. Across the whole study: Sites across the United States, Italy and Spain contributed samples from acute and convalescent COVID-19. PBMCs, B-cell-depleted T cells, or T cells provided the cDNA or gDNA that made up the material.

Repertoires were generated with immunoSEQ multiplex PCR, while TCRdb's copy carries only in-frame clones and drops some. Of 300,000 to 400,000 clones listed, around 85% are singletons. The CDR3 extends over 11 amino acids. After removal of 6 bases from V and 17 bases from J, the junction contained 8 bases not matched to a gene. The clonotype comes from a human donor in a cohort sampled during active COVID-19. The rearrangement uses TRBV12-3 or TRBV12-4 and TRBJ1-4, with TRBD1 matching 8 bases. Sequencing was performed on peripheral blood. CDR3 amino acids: CASSRTGRFFF. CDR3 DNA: TGTGCCAGCAGCCGGACAGGGCGATTTTTTTTT.